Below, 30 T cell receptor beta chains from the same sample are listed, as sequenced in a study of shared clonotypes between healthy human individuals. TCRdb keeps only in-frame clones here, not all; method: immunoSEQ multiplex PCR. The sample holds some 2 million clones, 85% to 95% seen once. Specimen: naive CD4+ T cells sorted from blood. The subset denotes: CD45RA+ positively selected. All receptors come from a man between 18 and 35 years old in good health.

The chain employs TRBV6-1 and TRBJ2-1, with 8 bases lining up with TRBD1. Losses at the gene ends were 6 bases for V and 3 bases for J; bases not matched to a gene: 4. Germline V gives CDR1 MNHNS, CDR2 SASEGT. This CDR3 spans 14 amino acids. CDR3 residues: CASRHGQGYNEQFF. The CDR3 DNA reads TGTGCCAGCAGGCATGGACAGGGCTACAATGAGCAGTTCTTC.

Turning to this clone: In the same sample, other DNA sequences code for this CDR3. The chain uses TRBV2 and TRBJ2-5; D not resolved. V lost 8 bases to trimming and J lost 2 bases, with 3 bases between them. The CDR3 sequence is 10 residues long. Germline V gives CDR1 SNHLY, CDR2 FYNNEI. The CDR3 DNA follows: TGTGCCAGCCGACAAGAGACCCAGTACTTC. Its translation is CASRQETQYF.

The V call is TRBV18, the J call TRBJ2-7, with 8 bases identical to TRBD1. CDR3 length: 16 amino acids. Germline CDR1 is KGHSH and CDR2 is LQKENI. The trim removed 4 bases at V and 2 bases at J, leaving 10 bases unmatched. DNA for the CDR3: TGTGCCAGCTCACTAAGTTCAGGGGGCTCGACCTACGAGCAGTACTTC. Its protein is CASSLSSGGSTYEQYF.

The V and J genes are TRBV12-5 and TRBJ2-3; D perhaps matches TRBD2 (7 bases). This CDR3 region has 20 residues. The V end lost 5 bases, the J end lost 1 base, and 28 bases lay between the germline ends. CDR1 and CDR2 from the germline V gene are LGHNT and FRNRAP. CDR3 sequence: CASGLTLDRFLSGGTDTQYF. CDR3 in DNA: TGTGCTAGTGGTCTGACCCTAGACAGGTTCTTAAGCGGGGGCACAGATACGCAGTATTTT.

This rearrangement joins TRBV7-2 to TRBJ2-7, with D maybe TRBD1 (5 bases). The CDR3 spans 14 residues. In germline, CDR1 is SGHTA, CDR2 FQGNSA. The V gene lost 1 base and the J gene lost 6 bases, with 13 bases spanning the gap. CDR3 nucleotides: TGTGCCAGCAGCTTAGTGGGCAGGGATCCCGAGCAGTACTTC. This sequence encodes CASSLVGRDPEQYF.

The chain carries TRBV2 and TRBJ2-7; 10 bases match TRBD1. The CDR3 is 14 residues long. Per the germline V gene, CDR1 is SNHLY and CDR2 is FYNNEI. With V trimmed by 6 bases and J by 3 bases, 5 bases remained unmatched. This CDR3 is CASRDRTGGYEQYF. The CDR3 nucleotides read TGTGCCAGCAGGGACAGGACAGGGGGCTACGAGCAGTACTTC.

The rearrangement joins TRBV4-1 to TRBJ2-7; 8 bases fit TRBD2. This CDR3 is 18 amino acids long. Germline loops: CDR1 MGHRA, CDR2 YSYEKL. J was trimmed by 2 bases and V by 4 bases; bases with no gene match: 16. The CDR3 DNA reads TGCGCCAGCAGCCGATCCTTCCCTACTAGCGGAGATACCTACGAGCAGTACTTC. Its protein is CASSRSFPTSGDTYEQYF.

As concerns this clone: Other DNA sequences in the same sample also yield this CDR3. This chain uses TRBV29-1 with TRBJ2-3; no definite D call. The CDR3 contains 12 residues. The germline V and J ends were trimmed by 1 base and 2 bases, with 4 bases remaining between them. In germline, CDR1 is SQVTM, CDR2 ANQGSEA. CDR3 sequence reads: CSVEGLTDTQYF. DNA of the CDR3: TGCAGCGTTGAAGGTCTCACAGATACGCAGTATTTT.

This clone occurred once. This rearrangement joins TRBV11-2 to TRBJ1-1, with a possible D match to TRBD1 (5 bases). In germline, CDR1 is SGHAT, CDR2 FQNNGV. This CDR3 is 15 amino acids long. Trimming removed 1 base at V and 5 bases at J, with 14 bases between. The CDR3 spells CASSLGLGGGTEAFF. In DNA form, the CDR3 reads TGTGCCAGCAGCTTAGGTCTTGGGGGAGGGACTGAAGCTTTCTTT.

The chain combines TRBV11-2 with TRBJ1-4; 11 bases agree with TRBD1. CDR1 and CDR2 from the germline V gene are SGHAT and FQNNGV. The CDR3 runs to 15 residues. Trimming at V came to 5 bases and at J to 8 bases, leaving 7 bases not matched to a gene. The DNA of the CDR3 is TGTGCCAGCAGCCCAGGGGACAGGGGGAGGGAAAAACTGTTTTTT. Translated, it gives CASSPGDRGREKLFF.

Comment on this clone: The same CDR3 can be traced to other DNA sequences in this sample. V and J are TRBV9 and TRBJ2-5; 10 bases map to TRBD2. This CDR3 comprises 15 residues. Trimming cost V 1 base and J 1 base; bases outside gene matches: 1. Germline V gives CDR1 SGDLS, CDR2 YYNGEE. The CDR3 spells CASSVLAGAQETQYF. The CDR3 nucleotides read TGTGCCAGCAGCGTACTAGCGGGGGCCCAAGAGACCCAGTACTTC.

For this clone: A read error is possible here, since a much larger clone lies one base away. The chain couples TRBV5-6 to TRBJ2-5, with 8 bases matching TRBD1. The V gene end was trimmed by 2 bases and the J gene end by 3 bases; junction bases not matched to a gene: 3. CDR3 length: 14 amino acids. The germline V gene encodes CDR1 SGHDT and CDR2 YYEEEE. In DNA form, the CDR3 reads TGTGCCAGCAGCTTAGACAGGGGAGAAGAGACCCAGTACTTC. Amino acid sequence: CASSLDRGEETQYF.

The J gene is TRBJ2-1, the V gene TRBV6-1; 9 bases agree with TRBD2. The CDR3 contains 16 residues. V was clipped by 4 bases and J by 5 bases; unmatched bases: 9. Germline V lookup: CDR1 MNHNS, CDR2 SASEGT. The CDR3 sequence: CASSGRGSSGNNEQFF. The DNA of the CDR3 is TGTGCCAGCAGTGGAAGGGGCTCTAGCGGGAACAATGAGCAGTTCTTC.

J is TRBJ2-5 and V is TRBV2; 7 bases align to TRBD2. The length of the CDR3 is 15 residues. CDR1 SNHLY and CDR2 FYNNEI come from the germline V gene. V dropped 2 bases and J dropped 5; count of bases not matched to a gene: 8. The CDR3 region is CASSEMGLNLETQYF. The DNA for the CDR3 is TGTGCCAGCAGTGAAATGGGACTAAATTTGGAGACCCAGTACTTC.

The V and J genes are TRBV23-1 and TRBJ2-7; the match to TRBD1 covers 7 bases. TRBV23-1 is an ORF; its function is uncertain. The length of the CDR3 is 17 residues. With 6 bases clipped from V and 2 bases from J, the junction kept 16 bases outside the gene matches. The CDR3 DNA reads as TGCGCCAGCAGCTTAAAAACCAGTGACAGGGCCCCCTACGAGCAGTACTTC. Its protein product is CASSLKTSDRAPYEQYF.

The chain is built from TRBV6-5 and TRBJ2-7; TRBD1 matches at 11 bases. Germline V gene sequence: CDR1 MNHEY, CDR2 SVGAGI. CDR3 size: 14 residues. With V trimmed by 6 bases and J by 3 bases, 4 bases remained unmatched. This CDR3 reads CASRKDRGLYEQYF. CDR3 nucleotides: TGTGCCAGCAGAAAGGACAGGGGGCTCTACGAGCAGTACTTC.

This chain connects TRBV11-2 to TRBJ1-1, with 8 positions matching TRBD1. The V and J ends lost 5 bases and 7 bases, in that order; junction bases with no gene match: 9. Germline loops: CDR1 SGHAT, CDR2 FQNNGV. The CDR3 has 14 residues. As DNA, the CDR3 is TGTGCCAGCAGCAACCCGACAGGGGCCCTTGAAGCTTTCTTT. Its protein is CASSNPTGALEAFF.

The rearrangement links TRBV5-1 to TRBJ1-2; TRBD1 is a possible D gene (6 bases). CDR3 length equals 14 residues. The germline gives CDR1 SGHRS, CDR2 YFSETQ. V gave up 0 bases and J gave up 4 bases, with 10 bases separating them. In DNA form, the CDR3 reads TGCGCCAGCAGCTTGGGGGGGCCCATCTATGGCTACACCTTC. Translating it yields CASSLGGPIYGYTF. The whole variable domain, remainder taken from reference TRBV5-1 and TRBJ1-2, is KAGVTQTPRYLIKTRGQQVTLSCSPISGHRSVSWYQQTPGQGLQFLFEYFSETQRNKGNFPGRFSGRQFSNSRSEMNVSTLELGDSALYLCASSLGGPIYGYTFGSGTRLTVV.

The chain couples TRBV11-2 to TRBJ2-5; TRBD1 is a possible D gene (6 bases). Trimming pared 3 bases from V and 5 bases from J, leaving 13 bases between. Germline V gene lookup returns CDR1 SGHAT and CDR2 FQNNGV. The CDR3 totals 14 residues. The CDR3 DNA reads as TGTGCCAGCAGCTTCACAGGGAGAGGGGAGACCCAGTACTTC. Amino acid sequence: CASSFTGRGETQYF. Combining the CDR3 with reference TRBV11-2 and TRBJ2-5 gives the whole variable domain EAGVAQSPRYKIIEKRQSVAFWCNPISGHATLYWYQQILGQGPKLLIQFQNNGVVDDSQLPKDRFSAERLKGVDSTLKIQPAKLEDSAVYLCASSFTGRGETQYFGPGTRLLVL.

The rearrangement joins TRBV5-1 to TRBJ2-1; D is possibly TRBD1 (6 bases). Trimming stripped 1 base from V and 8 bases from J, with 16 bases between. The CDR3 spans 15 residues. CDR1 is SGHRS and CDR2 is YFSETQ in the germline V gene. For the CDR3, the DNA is TGCGCCAGCAGCTTGATTGACAGGCTCAAGGATGAGCAGTTCTTC. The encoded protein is CASSLIDRLKDEQFF.

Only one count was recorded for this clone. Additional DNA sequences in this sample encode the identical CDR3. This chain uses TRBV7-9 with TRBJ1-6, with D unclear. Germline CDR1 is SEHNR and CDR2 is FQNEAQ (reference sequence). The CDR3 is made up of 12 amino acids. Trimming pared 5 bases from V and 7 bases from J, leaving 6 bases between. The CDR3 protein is CASSLENSPLHF. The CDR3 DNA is TGTGCCAGCAGCCTGGAGAATTCACCCCTCCACTTT.

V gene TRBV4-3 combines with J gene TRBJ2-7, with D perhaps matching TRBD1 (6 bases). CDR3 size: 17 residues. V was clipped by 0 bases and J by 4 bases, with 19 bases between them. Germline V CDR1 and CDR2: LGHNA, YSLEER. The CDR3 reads CASSQDEGGTGRYEQYF. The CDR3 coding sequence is TGCGCCAGCAGCCAAGATGAGGGTGGCACAGGGAGATACGAGCAGTACTTC.

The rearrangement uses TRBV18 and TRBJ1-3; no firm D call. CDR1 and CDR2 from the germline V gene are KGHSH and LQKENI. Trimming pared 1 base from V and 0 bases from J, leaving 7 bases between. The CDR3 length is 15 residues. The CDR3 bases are TGTGCCAGCTCACCACTTTTGGGCTCTGGAAACACCATATATTTT. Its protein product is CASSPLLGSGNTIYF.

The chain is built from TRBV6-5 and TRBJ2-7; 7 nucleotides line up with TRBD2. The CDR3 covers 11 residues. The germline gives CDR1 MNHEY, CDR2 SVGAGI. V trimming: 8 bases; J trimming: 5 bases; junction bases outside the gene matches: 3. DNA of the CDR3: TGTGCCAGCGGGGGGGGAAACGAGCAGTACTTC. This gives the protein CASGGGNEQYF.

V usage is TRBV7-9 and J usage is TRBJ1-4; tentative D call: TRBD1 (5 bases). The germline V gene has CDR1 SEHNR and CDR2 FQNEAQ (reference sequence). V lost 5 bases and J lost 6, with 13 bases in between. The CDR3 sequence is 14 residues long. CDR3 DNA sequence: TGTGCCAGCAGCCCCGGGGGGGGTGATGAAAAACTGTTTTTT. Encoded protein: CASSPGGGDEKLFF.

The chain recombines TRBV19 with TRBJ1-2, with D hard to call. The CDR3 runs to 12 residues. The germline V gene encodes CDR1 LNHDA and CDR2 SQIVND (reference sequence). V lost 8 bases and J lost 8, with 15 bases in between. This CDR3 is CASGPAIWGYTF. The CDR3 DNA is TGTGCCAGTGGCCCGGCCATATGGGGCTACACCTTC.

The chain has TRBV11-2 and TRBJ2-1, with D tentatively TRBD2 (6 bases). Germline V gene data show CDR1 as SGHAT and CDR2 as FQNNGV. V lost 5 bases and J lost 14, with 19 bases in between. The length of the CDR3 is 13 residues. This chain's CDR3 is CASSQNRDLSEFF. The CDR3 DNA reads TGTGCCAGCAGCCAAAACCGGGACTTGTCGGAGTTCTTC.

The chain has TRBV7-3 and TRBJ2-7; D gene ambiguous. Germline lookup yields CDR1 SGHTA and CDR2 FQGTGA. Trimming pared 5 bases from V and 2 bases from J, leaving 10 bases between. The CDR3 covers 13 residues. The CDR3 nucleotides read TGTGCCAGCAGCCCCCATGGGGCCTACGAGCAGTACTTC. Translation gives CASSPHGAYEQYF.

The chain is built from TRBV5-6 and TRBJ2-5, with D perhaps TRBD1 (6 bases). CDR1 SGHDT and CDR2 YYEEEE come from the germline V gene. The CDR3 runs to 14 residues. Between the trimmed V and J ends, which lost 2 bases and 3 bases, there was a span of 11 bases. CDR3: CASSFWDTKETQYF. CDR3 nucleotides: TGTGCCAGCAGCTTTTGGGACACTAAAGAGACCCAGTACTTC.

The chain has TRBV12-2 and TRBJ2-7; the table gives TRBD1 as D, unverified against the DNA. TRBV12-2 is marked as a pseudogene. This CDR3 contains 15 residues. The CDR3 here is CASRLATQPPYEQYF. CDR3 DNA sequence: TGTGCAAGTCGCTTAGCGACACAGCCCCCCTACGAGCAGTACTTC.